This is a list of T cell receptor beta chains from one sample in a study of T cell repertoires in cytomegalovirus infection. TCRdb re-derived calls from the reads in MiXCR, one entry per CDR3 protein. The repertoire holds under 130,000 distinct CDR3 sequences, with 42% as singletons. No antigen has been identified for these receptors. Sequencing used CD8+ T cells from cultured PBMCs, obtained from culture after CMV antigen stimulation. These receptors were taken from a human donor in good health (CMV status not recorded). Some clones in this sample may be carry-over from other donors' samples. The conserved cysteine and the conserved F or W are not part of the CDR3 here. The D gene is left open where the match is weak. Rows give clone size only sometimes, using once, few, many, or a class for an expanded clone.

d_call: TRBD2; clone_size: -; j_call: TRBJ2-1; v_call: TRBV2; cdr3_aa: ASRPGTSGDNEQF
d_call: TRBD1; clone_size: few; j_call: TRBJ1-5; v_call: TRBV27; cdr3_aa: ASSIGQGANQPQH
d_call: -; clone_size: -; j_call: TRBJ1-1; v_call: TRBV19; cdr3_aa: ASSAGTVSEAF
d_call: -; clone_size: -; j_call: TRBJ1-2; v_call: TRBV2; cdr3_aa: ASSPMGETGYGYT
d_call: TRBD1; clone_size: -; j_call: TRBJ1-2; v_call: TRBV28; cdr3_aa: ASSFRGLGYGYT
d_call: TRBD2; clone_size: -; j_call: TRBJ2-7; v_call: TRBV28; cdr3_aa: ASSLLAGAAYEQY
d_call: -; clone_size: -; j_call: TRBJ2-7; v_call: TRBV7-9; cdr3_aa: ASSRSGRGISYEQY
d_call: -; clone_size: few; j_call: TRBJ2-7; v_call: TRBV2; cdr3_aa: ASTLIGGHSYEQY
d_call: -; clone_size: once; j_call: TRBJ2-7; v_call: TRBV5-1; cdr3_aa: ASSSGAGDYEQY
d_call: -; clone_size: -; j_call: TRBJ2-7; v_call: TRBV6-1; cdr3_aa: ASSEYLAYEQY
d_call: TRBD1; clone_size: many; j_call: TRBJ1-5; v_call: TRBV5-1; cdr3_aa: ASSPGTGWSNQPQH
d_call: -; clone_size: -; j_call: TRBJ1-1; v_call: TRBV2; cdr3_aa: ASSEGQLSWVTEAF
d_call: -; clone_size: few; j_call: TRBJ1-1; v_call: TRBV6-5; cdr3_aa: ASSYSRLGMNTEAF
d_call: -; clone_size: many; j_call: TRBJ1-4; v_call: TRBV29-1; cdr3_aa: SVEKGDEKLF
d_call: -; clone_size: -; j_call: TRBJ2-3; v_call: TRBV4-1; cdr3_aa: ASSQEVGLPSTDTQY
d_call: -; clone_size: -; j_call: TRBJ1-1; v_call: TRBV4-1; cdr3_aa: ASSQDLVGTEAF
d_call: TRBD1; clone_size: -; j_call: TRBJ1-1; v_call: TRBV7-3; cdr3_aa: ASSSTGGMNTEAF
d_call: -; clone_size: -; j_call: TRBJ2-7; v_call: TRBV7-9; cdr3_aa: ASSLDAPEQY
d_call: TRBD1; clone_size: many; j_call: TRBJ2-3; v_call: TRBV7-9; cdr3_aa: ASSLLQGAEDTQY
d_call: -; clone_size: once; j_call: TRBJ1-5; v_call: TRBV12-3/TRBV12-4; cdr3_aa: ASSFGGNSNQPQH
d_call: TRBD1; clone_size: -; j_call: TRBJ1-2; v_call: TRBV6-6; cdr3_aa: ASSGNRGEGYT
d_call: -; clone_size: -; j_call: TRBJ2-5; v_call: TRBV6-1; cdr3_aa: ASSVFKEEETQY
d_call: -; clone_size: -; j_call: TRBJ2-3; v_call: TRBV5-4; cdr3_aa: ASSYFGGSTDTQY
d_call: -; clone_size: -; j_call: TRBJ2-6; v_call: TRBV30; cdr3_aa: AWSDGGHYSGANVLT
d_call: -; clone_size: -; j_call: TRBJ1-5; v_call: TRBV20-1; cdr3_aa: SARRADRYSNQPQH
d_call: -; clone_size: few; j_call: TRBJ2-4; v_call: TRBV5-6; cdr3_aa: ASSLAGRNIQY
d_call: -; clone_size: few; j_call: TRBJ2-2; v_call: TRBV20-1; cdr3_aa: SARDLGRGNTGELF
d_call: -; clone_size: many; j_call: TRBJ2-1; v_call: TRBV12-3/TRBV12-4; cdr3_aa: ASSWAGPRNEQF
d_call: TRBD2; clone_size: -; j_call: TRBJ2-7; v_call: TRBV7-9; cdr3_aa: ASSPVGGEQY
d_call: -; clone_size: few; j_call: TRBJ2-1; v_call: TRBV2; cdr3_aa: ASSGVDPPANNEQF
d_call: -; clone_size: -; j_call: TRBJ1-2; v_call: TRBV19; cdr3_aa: ASSIGGSGYGYT
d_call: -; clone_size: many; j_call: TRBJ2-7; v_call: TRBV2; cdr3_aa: ASSPEGVTGLNEQY
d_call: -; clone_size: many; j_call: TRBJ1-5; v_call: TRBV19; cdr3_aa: AIGDGYSNQPQH
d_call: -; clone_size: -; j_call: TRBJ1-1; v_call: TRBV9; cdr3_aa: ASGRGTEAF
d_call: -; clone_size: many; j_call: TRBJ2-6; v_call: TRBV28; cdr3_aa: ASHSDQGTSGANVLT
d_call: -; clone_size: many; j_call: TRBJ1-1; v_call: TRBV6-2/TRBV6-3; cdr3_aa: ASIHREETNTEAF
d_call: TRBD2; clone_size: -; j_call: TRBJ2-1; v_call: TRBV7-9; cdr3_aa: ASSVVSGGASNEQF
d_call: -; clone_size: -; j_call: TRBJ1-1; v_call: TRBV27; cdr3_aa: ASSVTDPVTEAF